This T cell receptor beta chain came from a study of cytomegalovirus exposure and HLA in healthy donors. Study-wide results and limits: In an earlier analysis, about 87% or about 30%: the productive usage of most TCR beta V segments.

A word on this clone: What it recognizes is unknown.

60 Vbeta and 13 Jbeta primers were used in PCR. Sequenced by immunoSEQ multiplex PCR; TCRdb stores in-frame clones only, minus some. Found here are 150,000 to 160,000 clones, roughly 79% of them singletons; the top ten hold 2.8%. The CDR3 spans 17 residues. The V gene end was trimmed by 1 base and the J gene end by 7 bases; junction bases not matched to a gene: 12. Germline-derived CDR1 and CDR2 are MDHEN and SYDVKM. Material for sequencing was PBMCs. The receptor comes from a man younger than 30 in good health and CMV-seronegative. The chain recombines TRBV28 with TRBJ1-4, with 7 bases identical to TRBD1. For the CDR3, the DNA is TGTGCCAGCAGTTTATCACTGAGGACAGGACATGGTGAAAAACTGTTTTTT. It codes for CASSLSLRTGHGEKLFF.